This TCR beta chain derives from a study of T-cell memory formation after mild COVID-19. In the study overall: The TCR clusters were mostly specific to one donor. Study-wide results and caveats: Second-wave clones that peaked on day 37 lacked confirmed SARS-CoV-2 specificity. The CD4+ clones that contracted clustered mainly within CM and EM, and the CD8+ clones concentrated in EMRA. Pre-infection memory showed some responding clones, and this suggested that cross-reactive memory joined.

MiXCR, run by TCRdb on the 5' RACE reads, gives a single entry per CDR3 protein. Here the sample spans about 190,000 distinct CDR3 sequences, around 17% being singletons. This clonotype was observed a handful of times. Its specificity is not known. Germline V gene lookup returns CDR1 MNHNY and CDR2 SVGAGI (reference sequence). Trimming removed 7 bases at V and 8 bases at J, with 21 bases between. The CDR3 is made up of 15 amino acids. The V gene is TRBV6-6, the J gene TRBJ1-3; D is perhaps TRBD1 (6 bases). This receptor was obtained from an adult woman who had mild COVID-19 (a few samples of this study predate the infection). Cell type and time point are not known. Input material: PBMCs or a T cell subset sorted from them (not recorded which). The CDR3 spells CASNSGEALGYTIYF. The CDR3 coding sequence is TGTGCCAGCAATTCAGGGGAGGCGCTTGGTTACACCATATATTTT.